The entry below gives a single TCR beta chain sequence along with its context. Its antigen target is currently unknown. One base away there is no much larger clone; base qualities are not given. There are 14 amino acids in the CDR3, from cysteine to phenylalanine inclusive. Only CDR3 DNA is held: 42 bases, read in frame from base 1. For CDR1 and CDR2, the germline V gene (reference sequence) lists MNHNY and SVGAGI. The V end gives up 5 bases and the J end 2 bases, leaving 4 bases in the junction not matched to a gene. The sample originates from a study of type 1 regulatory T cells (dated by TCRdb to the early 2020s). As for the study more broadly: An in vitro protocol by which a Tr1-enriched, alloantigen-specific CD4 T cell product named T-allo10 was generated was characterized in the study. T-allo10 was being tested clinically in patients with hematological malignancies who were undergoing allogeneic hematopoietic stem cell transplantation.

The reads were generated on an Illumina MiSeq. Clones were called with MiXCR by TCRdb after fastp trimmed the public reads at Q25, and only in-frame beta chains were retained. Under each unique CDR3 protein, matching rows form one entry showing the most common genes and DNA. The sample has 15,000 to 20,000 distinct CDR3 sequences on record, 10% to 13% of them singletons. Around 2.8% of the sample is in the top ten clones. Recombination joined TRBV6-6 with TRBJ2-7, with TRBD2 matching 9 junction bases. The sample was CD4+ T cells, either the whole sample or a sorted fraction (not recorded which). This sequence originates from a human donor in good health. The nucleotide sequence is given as TGTGCCAGCAGTGAGAGCGGGAGGACCTACGAGCAGTACTTC. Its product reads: CASSESGRTYEQYF.